The entry below gives a single T cell receptor beta chain sequence along with its context. This sample is part of a study of blood T cell repertoires in COVID-19. Sequencing was performed with immunoSEQ multiplex PCR; in TCRdb, only in-frame clones are kept and a portion is missing. The sample has about 150,000 clones, under 85% seen once; the top ten hold roughly 0.6%. This CDR3 spans 14 amino acids. V lost 4 bases to trimming and J lost 8 bases; unmatched junction nucleotides: 7. The germline V gene encodes CDR1 SGHNT and CDR2 YENEEA. The TCR originated in a man between 60 and 75 years old with COVID-19, enrolled during active disease. Sequencing was carried out using peripheral blood. This chain uses TRBV11-3 with TRBJ2-1; TRBD2 matches at 8 bases. CDR3 amino acids: CASSSRGGLYEQFF. CDR3 DNA sequence: TGTGCCAGCAGCTCCCGGGGGGGCCTCTATGAGCAGTTCTTC.